This T cell receptor beta chain emerged from a study of blood T cell repertoires in COVID-19. About the research overall: T cells, B-cell-depleted T cells, or PBMCs provided the cDNA or gDNA that served as material.

This CDR3 has 17 amino acids. Original analysis: Reference gene primer amplification gave nucleated cell count estimates. Sequencing used immunoSEQ multiplex PCR; TCRdb keeps in-frame clones, though not all of them. The V and J calls and clone size come from that table; D and trimming were worked out from the DNA. This table holds about 160,000 clones, about 81% found once. The chain couples TRBV21-1 to TRBJ2-4; TRBD1, the D gene given by the table, was not confirmed from the DNA. TRBV21-1 is a pseudogene locus. This sequence was found in a man aged 55 to 70 with active or convalescent COVID-19. The sample was peripheral blood. The CDR3 spells CASSPRAAALAKNIQYF. For the CDR3, the DNA is TGTGCCAGCAGTCCCAGGGCGGCAGCGTTAGCCAAAAACATTCAGTACTTC.